This paragraph covers one T cell receptor (beta chain) sequence. Other DNA sequences of this sample code for an identical CDR3. Clones were read by immunoSEQ multiplex PCR, and TCRdb kept only the in-frame ones, dropping some. The repertoire has 24,000 or so clones, 65% to 85% of them found once; the top ten carry around 13%. Germline CDR1 reads SGHRS; CDR2 reads YFSETQ. The junction had 18 bases not matched to a gene; V was cut back by 7 bases and J by 0 bases. The CDR3 covers 19 residues. This sample was taken from a study of OX40 agonist ivuxolimab in advanced cancers. Study-level information: Clinicians treated patients with ivuxolimab, an agonistic anti-OX40 (CD134) antibody. Enrolled patients in dose escalation had cancers that were hepatocellular carcinoma, melanoma, renal cell or head and neck cancer. All patients had ivuxolimab intravenously every 2 weeks at 0.01 to 10 mg/kg.

This material consisted of CD4+ or CD8+ T cells sorted from blood, taken in a trial of the OX40 agonist ivuxolimab. This clonotype originated in an adult with an advanced solid tumor such as melanoma, head and neck, liver or kidney cancer. This sequence joins TRBV5-1 and TRBJ2-1, with 8 bases lining up with TRBD2. This CDR3 is CASRQGRGATRSSYNEQFF. The CDR3 nucleotides read TGCGCCAGCCGCCAGGGGCGGGGGGCCACCCGTAGCTCCTACAATGAGCAGTTCTTC.